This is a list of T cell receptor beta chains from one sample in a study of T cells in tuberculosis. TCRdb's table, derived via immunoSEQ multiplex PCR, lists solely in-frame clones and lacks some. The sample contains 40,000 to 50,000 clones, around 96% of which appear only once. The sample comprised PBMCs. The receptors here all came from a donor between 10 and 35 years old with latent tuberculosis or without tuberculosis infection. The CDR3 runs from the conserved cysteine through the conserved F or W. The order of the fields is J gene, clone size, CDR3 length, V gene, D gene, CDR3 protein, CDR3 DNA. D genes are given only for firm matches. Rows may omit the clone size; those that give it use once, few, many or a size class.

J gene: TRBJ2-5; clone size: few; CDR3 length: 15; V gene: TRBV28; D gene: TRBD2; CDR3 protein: CASRLMGLNQETQYF; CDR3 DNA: TGTGCCAGCAGACTCATGGGACTAAATCAAGAGACCCAGTACTTC
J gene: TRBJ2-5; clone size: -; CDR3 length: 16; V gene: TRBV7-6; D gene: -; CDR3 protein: CASSLGGLATEETQYF; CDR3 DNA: TGTGCCAGCAGCTTAGGTGGATTAGCGACGGAAGAGACCCAGTACTTC
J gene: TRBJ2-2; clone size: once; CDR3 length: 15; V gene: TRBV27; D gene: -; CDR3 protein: CASSLYRGYTGELFF; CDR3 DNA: TGTGCCAGCAGTTTATACCGGGGATACACCGGGGAGCTGTTTTTT
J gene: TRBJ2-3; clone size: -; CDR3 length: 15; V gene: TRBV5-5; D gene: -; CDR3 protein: CASSLTWTSTDTQYF; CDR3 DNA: TGTGCCAGCAGCTTAACCTGGACTAGCACAGATACGCAGTATTTT
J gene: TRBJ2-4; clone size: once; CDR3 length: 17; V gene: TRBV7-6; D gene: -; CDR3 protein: CASSLRAGRLAKNIQYF; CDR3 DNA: TGTGCCAGCAGCTTAAGGGCAGGGAGGTTAGCCAAAAACATTCAGTACTTC
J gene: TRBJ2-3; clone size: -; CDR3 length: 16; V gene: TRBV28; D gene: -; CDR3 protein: CASSFSGSPGTDTQYF; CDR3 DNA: TGTGCCAGCAGTTTTTCCGGGTCCCCTGGAACAGATACGCAGTATTTT
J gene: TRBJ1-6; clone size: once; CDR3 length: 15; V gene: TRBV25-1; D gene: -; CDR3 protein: CASSEGGGWNSPLHF; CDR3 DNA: TGTGCCAGCAGTGAAGGAGGAGGTTGGAATTCACCCCTCCACTTT
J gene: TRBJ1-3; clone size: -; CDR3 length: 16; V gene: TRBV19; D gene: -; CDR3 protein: CASLNLGAGERNTIYF; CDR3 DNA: TGTGCCAGCCTCAACTTAGGGGCAGGAGAGAGAAACACCATATATTTT
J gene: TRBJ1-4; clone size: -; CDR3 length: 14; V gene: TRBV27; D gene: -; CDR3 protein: CASSLLVRGEKLFF; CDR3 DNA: TGTGCCAGCAGTTTATTAGTTCGGGGTGAAAAACTGTTTTTT
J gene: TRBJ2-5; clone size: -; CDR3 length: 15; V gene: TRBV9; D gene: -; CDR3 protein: CASSVISSPQETQYF; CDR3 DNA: TGTGCCAGCAGCGTAATATCGAGCCCGCAAGAGACCCAGTACTTC
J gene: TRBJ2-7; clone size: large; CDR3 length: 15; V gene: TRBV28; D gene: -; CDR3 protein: CASSLFTGGGYEQYF; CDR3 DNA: TGTGCCAGCAGTTTATTTACCGGGGGTGGGTACGAGCAGTACTTC
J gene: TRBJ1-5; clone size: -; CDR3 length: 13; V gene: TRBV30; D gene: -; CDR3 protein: CAYQGLGNQPQHF; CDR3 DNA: TGTGCCTACCAGGGTCTAGGCAATCAGCCCCAGCATTTT
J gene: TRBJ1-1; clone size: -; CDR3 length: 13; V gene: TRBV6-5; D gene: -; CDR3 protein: CASSTGVGTEAFF; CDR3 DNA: TGTGCCAGCAGTACGGGGGTAGGCACTGAAGCTTTCTTT
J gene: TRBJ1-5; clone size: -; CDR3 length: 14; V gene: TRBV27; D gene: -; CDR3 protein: CASSLLGVNQPQHF; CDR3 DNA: TGTGCCAGCAGTTTATTGGGCGTCAATCAGCCCCAGCATTTT
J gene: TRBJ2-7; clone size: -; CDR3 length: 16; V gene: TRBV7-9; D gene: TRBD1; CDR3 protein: CASSPDRGPGSYEQYF; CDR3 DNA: TGTGCCAGCAGCCCCGACAGGGGGCCGGGCTCCTACGAGCAGTACTTC
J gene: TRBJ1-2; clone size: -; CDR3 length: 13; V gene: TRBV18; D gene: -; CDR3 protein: CASSPRGPGGYTF; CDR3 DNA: TGTGCCAGCTCACCCAGGGGACCGGGCGGCTACACCTTC
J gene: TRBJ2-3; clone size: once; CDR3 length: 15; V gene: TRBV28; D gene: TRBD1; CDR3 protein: CASSPHRGGTDTQYF; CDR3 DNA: TGTGCCAGCAGTCCCCACAGGGGGGGCACAGATACGCAGTATTTT
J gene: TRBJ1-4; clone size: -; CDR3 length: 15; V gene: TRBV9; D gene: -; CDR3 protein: CASSATDSTYEKLFF; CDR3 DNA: TGTGCCAGCAGCGCGACGGACAGTACCTATGAAAAACTGTTTTTT
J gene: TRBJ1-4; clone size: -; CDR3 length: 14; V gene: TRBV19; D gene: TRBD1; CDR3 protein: CASSTTGGDEKLFF; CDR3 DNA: TGTGCCAGTAGCACGACAGGGGGCGATGAAAAACTGTTTTTT
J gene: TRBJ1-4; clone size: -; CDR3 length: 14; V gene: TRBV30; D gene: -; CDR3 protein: CAQRRGGDGEKLFF; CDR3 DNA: TGTGCCCAACGAAGGGGGGGGGACGGGGAAAAACTGTTTTTT
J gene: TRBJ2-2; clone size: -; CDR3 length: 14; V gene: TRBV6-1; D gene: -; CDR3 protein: CASSALANTGELFF; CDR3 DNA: TGTGCCAGCAGCGCACTCGCGAACACCGGGGAGCTGTTTTTT
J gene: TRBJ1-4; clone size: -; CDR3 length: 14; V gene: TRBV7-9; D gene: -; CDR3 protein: CASSLRSTNEKLFF; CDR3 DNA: TGTGCCAGCAGCTTGAGGTCAACTAATGAAAAACTGTTTTTT
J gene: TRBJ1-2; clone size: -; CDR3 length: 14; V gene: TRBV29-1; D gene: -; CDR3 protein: CSVEGTELTRGYTF; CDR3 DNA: TGCAGCGTTGAAGGAACTGAATTGACTAGGGGCTACACCTTC
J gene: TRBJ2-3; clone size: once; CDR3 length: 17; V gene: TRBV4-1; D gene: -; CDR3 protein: CASSQDPASRGTDTQYF; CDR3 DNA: TGCGCCAGCAGCCAAGATCCAGCTAGCCGGGGCACAGATACGCAGTATTTT
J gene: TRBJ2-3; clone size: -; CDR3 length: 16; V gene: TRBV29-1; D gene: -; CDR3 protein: CSVDGAGIPRTDTQYF; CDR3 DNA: TGCAGCGTGGATGGGGCAGGTATTCCTCGCACAGATACGCAGTATTTT
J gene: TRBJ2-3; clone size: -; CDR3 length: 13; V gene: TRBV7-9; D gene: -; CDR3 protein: CASSSGGPDTQYF; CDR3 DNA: TGTGCCAGCAGCTCCGGAGGGCCGGATACGCAGTATTTT